The 20 T cell receptor beta chains below all came from one sample that was sequenced in a study of cytomegalovirus exposure and HLA in healthy donors. PCR primers comprised 60 Vbeta and 13 Jbeta primers. TCRdb keeps only in-frame clones here, not all; method: immunoSEQ multiplex PCR. The table has about 110,000 clones, approximately 79% seen once. The material sequenced was PBMCs. The receptors here all came from a man aged 30-40 years in good health and CMV-seropositive.

This chain uses TRBV2 with TRBJ2-2; 8 bases line up with TRBD2. Per germline, CDR1 SNHLY and CDR2 FYNNEI. The CDR3 sequence is 14 residues long. V trimming: 2 bases; J trimming: 6 bases; junction bases outside the gene matches: 2. This CDR3 reads CASSERGGAGELFF. The DNA for the CDR3 is TGTGCCAGCAGTGAACGGGGGGGGGCCGGGGAGCTGTTTTTT.

The chain joins TRBV4-1 to TRBJ1-2; no firm D call. V shed 0 bases and J shed 3 bases, with 8 bases lying between them. From germline, CDR1 is MGHRA and CDR2 YSYEKL. The CDR3 is made up of 14 amino acids. In DNA, the CDR3 is TGCGCCAGCAGCCAAGATCGCGGGGACTATGGCTACACCTTC. It specifies CASSQDRGDYGYTF.

This clone was seen just once. The chain recombines TRBV7-9 with TRBJ1-2; D possibly corresponds to TRBD1 (6 bases). The CDR3 is 15 amino acids. Germline CDR1 and CDR2: SEHNR and FQNEAQ (reference sequence). V dropped 6 bases and J dropped 5 bases, with 19 bases sitting between them. CDR3 bases: TGTGCCAGCAGTCTCAACCGGGACATGCGATATGGCTACACCTTC. Protein sequence: CASSLNRDMRYGYTF.

V is TRBV30 and J is TRBJ1-4; D is uncertain. The germline V and J ends were trimmed by 4 bases and 7 bases, with 7 bases remaining between them. This CDR3 is 11 amino acids long. The germline CDR1 and CDR2 sequences are GTSNPN and SVGIG (reference sequence). The chain's CDR3 is CAWTPGEKLFF. For the CDR3, the DNA is TGTGCCTGGACCCCAGGTGAAAAACTGTTTTTT.

This clone occurred a few times. Other DNA sequences in this specimen translate into the identical CDR3. The chain is built from TRBV5-1 and TRBJ2-1; 8 bases map to TRBD1. This CDR3 region has 14 residues. Germline trimming cut 2 bases from V and 7 bases from J; bases unmatched to any gene: 5. CDR1 and CDR2 (germline): SGHRS, YFSETQ. The CDR3 sequence is CASSFQGAGNEQFF. The CDR3 DNA follows: TGCGCCAGCAGCTTTCAGGGGGCGGGGAATGAGCAGTTCTTC.

The rearrangement joins TRBV18 to TRBJ1-5; no clear D gene. The CDR3 is made up of 14 amino acids. The V end lost 0 bases, the J end lost 0 bases, and 3 bases lay between the germline ends. Germline CDR1 reads KGHSH; CDR2 reads LQKENI. The CDR3 coding sequence is TGTGCCAGCTCACCACCTATTAGCAATCAGCCCCAGCATTTT. Its protein product is CASSPPISNQPQHF.

About this clone: At one boundary the junction diverges from the germline segment, which might be a read error. This chain links TRBV15 with TRBJ2-3, with a possible D match to TRBD2 (5 bases). This CDR3 is 15 amino acids long. Germline CDR1 and CDR2: LNHNV and YYDKDF (reference sequence). CDR3: CGTSEDLGVTDTQYF. The CDR3 nucleotides read TGTGGCACCAGCGAGGATCTCGGGGTCACAGATACGCAGTATTTT.

The chain is built from TRBV30 and TRBJ2-5; a possible D gene is TRBD1 (6 bases). The CDR3 covers 13 residues. Germline V CDR1 and CDR2: GTSNPN, SVGIG (reference sequence). Trimming shortened V by 4 bases and J by 5 bases, and 14 bases separated the two germline ends. CDR3 in amino acids: CAWTLQGRETQYF. The CDR3 DNA sequence: TGTGCCTGGACATTACAGGGACGGGAGACCCAGTACTTC.

J is TRBJ2-5 and V is TRBV5-4; TRBD2 agrees at 9 bases. CDR1 and CDR2 from the germline V gene are SGHNT and YYREEE (reference sequence). The ends lost 6 bases at V and 5 bases at J; junction bases unmatched: 8. The CDR3 loop spans 14 amino acids. Here the CDR3 reads CASTAGGAGETQYF. The CDR3 nucleotides read TGTGCCAGCACCGCGGGGGGGGCGGGGGAGACCCAGTACTTC.

The chain has TRBV6-6 and TRBJ2-7; TRBD2 matches 9 bases. Germline loops: CDR1 MNHNY, CDR2 SVGAGI (reference sequence). With 4 bases clipped from V and 5 bases from J, the junction kept 6 bases outside the gene matches. The CDR3 is made up of 14 amino acids. CDR3 sequence: CASSFSGGGHEQYF. CDR3 coding DNA: TGTGCCAGCAGTTTTAGCGGGGGTGGACACGAGCAGTACTTC.

The rearrangement links TRBV27 to TRBJ1-3; TRBD1 agrees at 8 bases. The CDR3 covers 16 residues. J gave up 2 bases and V 2 bases, and 5 bases lay outside the gene matches. Per the germline V gene, CDR1 is MNHEY and CDR2 is SMNVEV (reference sequence). The chain's CDR3 is CASSLGQGLTGNTIYF. As DNA, the CDR3 is TGTGCCAGCAGTTTAGGACAGGGTCTTACTGGAAACACCATATATTTT.

This chain uses TRBV7-2 with TRBJ2-2; 8 nucleotides agree with TRBD2. Germline lookup yields CDR1 SGHTA and CDR2 FQGNSA. The CDR3 runs 14 residues. V gave up 3 bases and J gave up 4 bases; unmatched junction bases: 1. CDR3 residues: CASSLSGGTGELFF. In DNA form, the CDR3 reads TGTGCCAGCAGCTTGAGCGGGGGCACCGGGGAGCTGTTTTTT.

This clone was seen only a few times. The junction and the germline gene differ at one end; a read error may be behind it. The chain combines TRBV4-1 with TRBJ1-6, with 12 bases matching TRBD1. Germline CDR1 and CDR2: MGHRA and YSYEKL. The CDR3 consists of 15 residues. This CDR3 reads CASSRGQGANSPLHF. For the CDR3, the DNA is TGTGCCAGCAGCCGGGGACAGGGGGCTAATTCACCCCTCCACTTT.

The gene calls are TRBV19 and TRBJ2-7; 12 bases are shared with TRBD2. Trimming at V came to 1 base and at J to 3 bases, leaving 10 bases not matched to a gene. The V gene's germline CDR1 is LNHDA and CDR2 SQIVND (reference sequence). The CDR3 length is 18 residues. CDR3 protein: CASSIGASGGADGYEQYF. CDR3 nucleotide sequence: TGTGCCAGTAGTATAGGGGCTAGCGGGGGGGCCGACGGCTACGAGCAGTACTTC.

The chain employs TRBV7-8 and TRBJ1-5, with 7 positions matching TRBD1. V trimming: 2 bases; J trimming: 4 bases; junction bases outside the gene matches: 5. The CDR3 has 15 residues. CDR1 and CDR2 (germline): SGHVS, FQNEAQ. The CDR3 loop is CASSLSGTVNQPQHF. The CDR3, as DNA: TGTGCCAGCAGCTTATCCGGGACAGTAAATCAGCCCCAGCATTTT.

V and J are TRBV13 and TRBJ1-1, with a tentative D call TRBD1 (6 bases). The length of the CDR3 is 14 residues. Looked up from germline, CDR1 is PRHDT and CDR2 is FYEKMQ (reference sequence). The V end was cut by 5 bases, the J end by 3 bases, with 13 bases between. CDR3 nucleotide sequence: TGTGCCAGCAGCAATGCAGGGGTAGACACTGAAGCTTTCTTT. Residues: CASSNAGVDTEAFF.

The chain combines TRBV29-1 with TRBJ2-3, with 9 nucleotides matching TRBD2. Per the germline V gene, CDR1 is SQVTM and CDR2 is ANQGSEA. Unmatched junction bases numbered 4, after V lost 6 bases and J lost 6 bases. This CDR3 has 12 amino acids. CDR3 sequence (DNA): TGCAGCGTCCTGCGGGGGGGGGATACGCAGTATTTT. This codes for CSVLRGGDTQYF.

The chain employs TRBV7-2 and TRBJ2-3, with 11 bases aligning to TRBD1. With 2 bases clipped from V and 4 bases from J, the junction kept 5 bases outside the gene matches. Germline V gene sequence: CDR1 SGHTA, CDR2 FQGNSA. The CDR3 has 16 residues. The CDR3 sequence is CASSLLLGQGADTQYF. The CDR3 bases are TGTGCCAGCAGCTTACTCCTGGGACAGGGGGCAGATACGCAGTATTTT.

The gene calls are TRBV11-2 and TRBJ2-5; tentatively, D is TRBD2 (6 bases). CDR3 size: 13 residues. Germline-derived CDR1 and CDR2 are SGHAT and FQNNGV. Deletions cut 8 bases from V and 4 bases from J, with 14 bases between. CDR3 residues: CASDPGGRETQYF. DNA of the CDR3: TGTGCCAGCGACCCAGGAGGGAGAGAGACCCAGTACTTC.

The chain is built from TRBV25-1 and TRBJ2-4, with D possibly being TRBD1 (6 bases). Germline loops: CDR1 MGHDK, CDR2 SYGVNS. V lost 2 bases and J 3 bases, leaving 11 bases between the germline ends. The CDR3 runs to 15 residues. The CDR3 sequence is CASSEGGQGKNIQYF. The CDR3 DNA follows: TGTGCCAGCAGTGAAGGGGGCCAAGGCAAAAACATTCAGTACTTC.